This T cell receptor (beta chain) is drawn from a study of Ad26.COV2.S vaccination and SARS-CoV-2 variants. V shed 2 bases and J shed 8 bases, with 9 bases lying between them. The germline V gene has CDR1 SEHNR and CDR2 FQNEAQ (reference sequence). The CDR3 is 13 residues long. The method was immunoSEQ multiplex PCR; TCRdb's version includes in-frame clones alone and lacks a portion of them. Among roughly 700,000 clones listed, around 92% were seen once. Specified treatment: about 20 received Ad26.COV2.S at low or high dose, single or two shots; 5 received placebo; per-sample allocation not given. Material that was analyzed had been drawn on day 63 after the first vaccine or placebo injection.

The rearrangement links TRBV7-9 to TRBJ1-4; D remains unclear. The source is a person between 18 and 65 years old who received the Ad26.COV2.S COVID-19 vaccine or a placebo. The sequencing here drew on peripheral blood, taken in a trial of Ad26.COV2.S vaccine versus placebo. The chain's CDR3 is CASSLYVTEKLFF. Written as DNA, the CDR3 is TGTGCCAGCAGCTTATACGTTACCGAAAAACTGTTTTTT.